The 2 T cell receptor beta chains below come from one sample, sequenced in a study of T cells in Graves' hyperthyroidism and ophthalmopathy. TCR beta CDR3 region amplification was performed from RNA transcripts. First-round RT-PCR with HTBI primers amplified the TCR CDR3 region. TCRdb analysed the multiplex PCR reads with MiXCR anew, one entry per CDR3 protein. Of 450,000 to 500,000 distinct CDR3 sequences listed, roughly 22% are singletons. Sequenced: blood. These receptors all come from a woman in her seventies with Graves' ophthalmopathy.

This clonotype showed up just a few times. The chain joins TRBV20-1 to TRBJ2-5, with D unclear. Looked up from germline, CDR1 is DFQATT and CDR2 is SNEGSKA (reference sequence). The germline V and J ends were trimmed by 0 bases and 4 bases, with 9 bases remaining between them. The CDR3 length is 13 residues. This CDR3 is CSARDPGLETQYF. The DNA for the CDR3 is TGCAGTGCTAGAGACCCCGGGTTAGAGACCCAGTACTTC.

The chain carries TRBV29-1 and TRBJ2-2, with D possibly called TRBD1 or TRBD2 (5 bases each). The germline V gene has CDR1 SQVTM and CDR2 ANQGSEA. V lost 6 bases and J lost 5, with 7 bases in between. The CDR3 extends over 11 amino acids. CDR3 sequence reads: CSVGETGELFF. In DNA form, the CDR3 reads TGCAGCGTAGGGGAGACCGGGGAGCTGTTTTTT.